This TCR beta chain was observed in a study of cytomegalovirus exposure and HLA in healthy donors. Measured with immunoSEQ multiplex PCR; TCRdb has only the in-frame clones, and not every one. The sample holds about 160,000 clones, nearly 90% seen once. Germline CDR1 MNHEY, CDR2 SMNVEV (reference sequence). J was trimmed by 5 bases and V by 4 bases; bases with no gene match: 7. The CDR3 consists of 14 residues. The sample taken for sequencing was PBMCs. The clonotype comes from a woman between 18 and 29 years old in good health and CMV-seropositive. V is TRBV27 and J is TRBJ1-1, with 7 nucleotides matching TRBD1. The CDR3 protein is CASSSEGGETEAFF. In DNA form, the CDR3 reads TGTGCCAGCAGTTCAGAAGGGGGCGAAACTGAAGCTTTCTTT.